This passage covers 21 T cell receptor beta chains from one sample sequenced in a study of T cell repertoires in aging, cancer and after chemotherapy. Peripheral blood genomic DNA, not sorted cells or RNA, was the template. Multiplex touch-down PCR with TRB-A/B primers amplified rearranged V-D-J TRB sequences. TCRdb re-called the multiplex PCR reads with MiXCR, one entry per CDR3 protein. The table records roughly 2,200 distinct CDR3 sequences, around 31% of them present only once. Material for sequencing was blood. Every receptor here comes from a human donor in good health.

This rearrangement joins TRBV20-1 to TRBJ2-1; 7 nucleotides match TRBD2. The CDR3 contains 14 residues. The germline V gene has CDR1 DFQATT and CDR2 SNEGSKA (reference sequence). The trim removed 5 bases at V and 10 bases at J, leaving 14 bases unmatched. CDR3 sequence (DNA): TGCAGTGCTGGAGCGGGAAATACGGGATGGGAGCAGTTCTTC. Amino acids: CSAGAGNTGWEQFF.

The V gene is TRBV5-4, the J gene TRBJ1-1; D not resolved. Germline V gene lookup returns CDR1 SGHNT and CDR2 YYREEE (reference sequence). Trimming removed 2 bases at V and 1 base at J, with 3 bases between. The length of the CDR3 is 12 residues. CDR3 bases: TGTGCCAGCAGCTTCGAGAACACTGAAGCTTTCTTT. It codes for CASSFENTEAFF.

Details on this clonotype: The junction shows a germline mismatch at one end, possibly a read error. The chain is built from TRBV5-5 and TRBJ2-2; 13 bases are a match to TRBD2. Germline assignment: CDR1 SGHKS and CDR2 YYEKEE (reference sequence). The CDR3 contains 17 residues. This chain's CDR3 is CASSHSGLAGSTGELFF. Written as DNA, the CDR3 is TGCGCCAGCAGCCATTCGGGACTAGCGGGAAGCACCGGGGAGCTGTTTTTT. Full variable domain (missing parts from reference TRBV5-5 and TRBJ2-2): DAGVTQSPTHLIKTRGQQVTLRCSPISGHKSVSWYQQVLGQGPQFIFQYYEKEERGRGNFPDRFSARQFPNYSSELNVNALLLGDSALYLCASSHSGLAGSTGELFFGEGSRLTVL.

This clonotype was seen a handful of times. V is TRBV27 and J is TRBJ1-5; 7 bases align to TRBD1. Germline V gene lookup returns CDR1 MNHEY and CDR2 SMNVEV (reference sequence). The ends lost 1 base at V and 4 bases at J; junction bases unmatched: 10. The length of the CDR3 is 17 residues. The CDR3 sequence: CASSLFPSTGLNQPQHF. In nucleotides, the CDR3 is TGTGCCAGCAGTTTATTTCCCTCGACAGGGCTTAATCAGCCCCAGCATTTT.

The CDR3 is CASCLGRKETQYF. The CDR3 DNA sequence: TGTGCCAGCTGTCTCGGACGGAAAGAGACCCAGTACTTC. The rearrangement links TRBV27 to TRBJ2-5; no reliable D call. This CDR3 has 13 residues. CDR1 and CDR2 from the germline V gene are MNHEY and SMNVEV (reference sequence). V was shortened by 8 bases and J by 3 bases, with 13 bases between the two germline ends.

The chain joins TRBV20-1 to TRBJ1-5; unclear D gene. The CDR3 has 15 amino acids. Looked up from germline, CDR1 is DFQATT and CDR2 is SNEGSKA (reference sequence). Between the trimmed V and J ends, which lost 6 bases and 7 bases, there was a span of 22 bases. The DNA for the CDR3 is TGCAGTGCCCGAGTAAGGGAAGGGTATGTACAGCCCCAGCATTTT. Its protein is CSARVREGYVQPQHF.

This clonotype was picked up one time. The V gene is TRBV6-8, the J gene TRBJ2-2; D uncertain. The V end was cut by 6 bases, the J end by 9 bases, with 14 bases between. Germline V gene lookup returns CDR1 MNHGY and CDR2 SAAAGT. The CDR3 length is 13 residues. CDR3 amino acids: CASSLFKNRELFF. The CDR3, as DNA: TGTGCCAGCAGCCTGTTCAAAAACCGGGAGCTGTTTTTT.

This clonotype was picked up a small number of times. The chain combines TRBV30 with TRBJ1-5, with D maybe TRBD1 (5 bases). V lost 2 bases and J 2 bases, leaving 13 bases between the germline ends. Germline V gene sequence: CDR1 GTSNPN, CDR2 SVGIG (reference sequence). This CDR3 has 15 residues. The CDR3 DNA reads as TGTGCCTGGAGTCAACGCGGGGGTGGCAATCAGCCCCAGCATTTT. This gives the protein CAWSQRGGGNQPQHF.

This clonotype counts as medium-sized. This sequence joins TRBV30 and TRBJ2-1; D not certain. Germline V gives CDR1 GTSNPN, CDR2 SVGIG (reference sequence). CDR3 length equals 11 residues. Trimming stripped 5 bases from V and 3 bases from J, with 5 bases between. CDR3 residues: CAWRGYNEQFF. CDR3 in DNA: TGTGCCTGGCGCGGCTACAATGAGCAGTTCTTC.

This chain links TRBV27 with TRBJ2-1; 11 bases match TRBD2. Looked up from germline, CDR1 is MNHEY and CDR2 is SMNVEV (reference sequence). The CDR3 spans 16 residues. V lost 6 bases to trimming and J lost 10 bases; unmatched junction nucleotides: 14. This CDR3 is CASRRYVLAGVDEQFF. The CDR3 DNA follows: TGTGCCAGCAGACGATACGTACTAGCGGGAGTCGACGAGCAGTTCTTC.

CDR3: CASSQDPGRDEKLFF. The CDR3 DNA reads as TGTGCCAGCAGCCAAGACCCAGGTCGGGATGAAAAACTGTTTTTT. The chain has TRBV4-2 and TRBJ1-4; D is unclear. The CDR3 contains 15 residues. V was trimmed by 0 bases and J by 6 bases, leaving 11 bases between them. Germline CDR1 LGHNA, CDR2 YNFKEQ.

This clonotype has a handful of counts. The chain employs TRBV27 and TRBJ2-2, with 9 bases lining up with TRBD2. The CDR3 is 16 amino acids. Unmatched junction bases numbered 4, after V lost 3 bases and J lost 2 bases. Germline V gene sequence: CDR1 MNHEY, CDR2 SMNVEV (reference sequence). CDR3 in amino acids: CASSFTSGQNTGELFF. CDR3 sequence (DNA): TGTGCCAGCAGTTTTACTAGCGGGCAAAACACCGGGGAGCTGTTTTTT.

By share, this clonotype counts as hyperexpanded. The chain employs TRBV20-1 and TRBJ2-2, with a tentative D call TRBD2 (5 bases). V shed 6 bases and J shed 4 bases, with 18 bases lying between them. The CDR3 length is 15 residues. Germline V CDR1 and CDR2: DFQATT, SNEGSKA (reference sequence). As DNA, the CDR3 is TGCAGTGCCCAATCCGAGGGCACTTCCACCGGGGAGCTGTTTTTT. This translates into CSAQSEGTSTGELFF.

The V call is TRBV7-2, the J call TRBJ2-5; D is undetermined. The V gene's germline CDR1 is SGHTA and CDR2 FQGNSA. The germline V and J ends were trimmed by 1 base and 8 bases, with 5 bases remaining between them. CDR3 length equals 11 residues. In nucleotides, the CDR3 is TGTGCCAGCAGCTTAGAGGTCACCCAGTACTTC. This codes for CASSLEVTQYF.

The sample holds a few counts of this clonotype. V usage is TRBV30 and J usage is TRBJ2-3, with 7 bases identical to TRBD2. CDR1 GTSNPN and CDR2 SVGIG come from the germline V gene (reference sequence). V shed 0 bases and J 0 bases; nucleotides not matched to a gene: 12. The CDR3 has 18 residues. For the CDR3, the DNA is TGTGCCTGGAGTGTACTTTATGGGAGGGTCTCGAGCACAGATACGCAGTATTTT. Protein sequence: CAWSVLYGRVSSTDTQYF. Looking up the rest from reference TRBV30 and TRBJ2-3 gives the full variable domain: SQTIHQWPATLVQPVGSPLSLECTVEGTSNPNLYWYRQAAGRGLQLLFYSVGIGQISSEVPQNLSASRPQDRQFILSSKKLLLSDSGFYLCAWSVLYGRVSSTDTQYFGPGTRLTVL.

This chain joins TRBV6-5 and TRBJ1-2; D unresolved. The CDR3 is 14 residues long. V lost 5 bases and J 6 bases, leaving 16 bases between the germline ends. Germline CDR1 MNHEY, CDR2 SVGAGI. This chain's CDR3 is CASSDVGESNGYTF. The CDR3 nucleotides read TGTGCCAGCAGTGATGTCGGAGAGTCCAATGGCTACACCTTC.

The chain combines TRBV12-3 or TRBV12-4 with TRBJ2-3; 7 nucleotides line up with TRBD1. Trimming removed 5 bases from V and 0 bases from J; junction bases left unmatched: 8. The CDR3 contains 16 residues. Written as DNA, the CDR3 is TGTGCCAGCAGTCTCACAGGGGTTGAGAGCACAGATACGCAGTATTTT. Translating gives CASSLTGVESTDTQYF.

By frequency in the sample, this clonotype is large. The V gene is TRBV6-6, the J gene TRBJ2-1; possibly TRBD2 for D (5 bases). The V and J ends lost 2 bases and 10 bases respectively, with 6 bases between them. This CDR3 contains 11 residues. In germline, CDR1 is MNHNY, CDR2 SVGAGI (reference sequence). The CDR3 spells CASSYREEQFF. The CDR3 bases are TGTGCCAGCAGTTACCGGGAAGAGCAGTTCTTC.

With respect to this clonotype: This may arise from a read error, as a much more abundant clone is one base away. V usage is TRBV5-3 and J usage is TRBJ2-5; weak D call: TRBD2 (6 bases). TRBV5-3 is an ORF, and what it does is uncertain. CDR3 size: 14 residues. Trimming shortened V by 0 bases and J by 2 bases, and 8 bases separated the two germline ends. This chain's CDR3 is CARSLAGTQETQYF. The DNA of the CDR3 is TGTGCCAGAAGCTTGGCCGGGACTCAAGAGACCCAGTACTTC.

The rearrangement links TRBV20-1 to TRBJ1-2; D is unclear. CDR3 length: 13 residues. Trimming removed 0 bases from V and 6 bases from J, with 11 bases in between. The germline CDR1 and CDR2 sequences are DFQATT and SNEGSKA (reference sequence). CDR3 region: CSARDARSNGYTF. CDR3 nucleotides: TGCAGTGCTAGAGATGCCAGGTCCAATGGCTACACCTTC.

The CDR3 loop is CATSRDRVSVYEQYF. The CDR3 DNA reads TGTGCCACCAGCAGAGACAGGGTTAGTGTCTACGAGCAGTACTTC. The chain carries TRBV15 and TRBJ2-7; perhaps TRBD1 as D (5 bases). This CDR3 comprises 15 residues. The ends were cut back, 0 bases at V and 3 bases at J, with 12 bases in the middle. From germline, CDR1 is LNHNV and CDR2 YYDKDF (reference sequence).